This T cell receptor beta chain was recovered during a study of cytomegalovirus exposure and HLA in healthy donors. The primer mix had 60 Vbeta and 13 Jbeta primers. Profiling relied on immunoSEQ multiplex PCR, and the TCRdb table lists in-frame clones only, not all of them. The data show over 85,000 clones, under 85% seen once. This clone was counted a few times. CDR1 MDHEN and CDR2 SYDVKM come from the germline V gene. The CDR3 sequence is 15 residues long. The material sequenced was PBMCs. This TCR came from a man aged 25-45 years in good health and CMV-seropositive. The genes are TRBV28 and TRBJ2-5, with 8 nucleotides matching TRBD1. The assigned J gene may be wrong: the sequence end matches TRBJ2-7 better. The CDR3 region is CASSPGGGSSYEQYF. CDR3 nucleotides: TGTGCCAGCAGTCCAGGGGGCGGATCTTCCTACGAGCAGTACTTC.